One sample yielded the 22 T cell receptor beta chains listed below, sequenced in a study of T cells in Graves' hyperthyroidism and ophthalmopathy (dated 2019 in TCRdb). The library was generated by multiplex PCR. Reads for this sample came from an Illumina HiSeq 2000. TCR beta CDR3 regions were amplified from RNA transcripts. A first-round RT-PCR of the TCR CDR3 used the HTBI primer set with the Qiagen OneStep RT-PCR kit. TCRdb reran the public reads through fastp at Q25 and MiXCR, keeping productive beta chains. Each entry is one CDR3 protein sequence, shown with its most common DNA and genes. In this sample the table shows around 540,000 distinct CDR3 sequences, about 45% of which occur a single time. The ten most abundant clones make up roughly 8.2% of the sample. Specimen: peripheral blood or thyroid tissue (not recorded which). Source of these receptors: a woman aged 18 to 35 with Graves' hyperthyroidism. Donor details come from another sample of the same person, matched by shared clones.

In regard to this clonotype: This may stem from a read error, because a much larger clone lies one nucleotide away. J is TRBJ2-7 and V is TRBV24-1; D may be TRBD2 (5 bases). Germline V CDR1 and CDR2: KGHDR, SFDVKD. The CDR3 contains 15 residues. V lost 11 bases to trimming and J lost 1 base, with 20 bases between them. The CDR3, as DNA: TGTGCCATCAAACCCGGGGAGCCTATATCCTACGAGCAGTACTTC. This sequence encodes CAIKPGEPISYEQYF.

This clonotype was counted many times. CDR3 region: CASSLVSETQYF. CDR3 coding DNA: TGTGCCAGCAGCTTAGTTTCGGAGACCCAGTACTTC. V is TRBV7-9 and J is TRBJ2-5; D unresolved. The V end was cut by 1 base, the J end by 5 bases, with 5 bases between. Germline CDR1 reads SEHNR; CDR2 reads FQNEAQ (reference sequence). This CDR3 spans 12 amino acids. The full variable domain, its missing parts supplied by reference TRBV7-9 and TRBJ2-5, is DTGVSQNPRHKITKRGQNVTFRCDPISEHNRLYWYRQTLGQGPEFLTYFQNEAQLEKSRLLSDRFSAERPKGSFSTLEIQRTEQGDSAMYLCASSLVSETQYFGPGTRLLVL.

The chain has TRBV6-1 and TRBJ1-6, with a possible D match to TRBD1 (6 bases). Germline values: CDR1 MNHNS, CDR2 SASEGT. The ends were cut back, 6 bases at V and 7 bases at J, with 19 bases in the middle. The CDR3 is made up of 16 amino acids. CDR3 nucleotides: TGTGCCAGCAGCCAGGCAGGGGCTGGAAAAAATTCACCCCTCCACTTT. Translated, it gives CASSQAGAGKNSPLHF.

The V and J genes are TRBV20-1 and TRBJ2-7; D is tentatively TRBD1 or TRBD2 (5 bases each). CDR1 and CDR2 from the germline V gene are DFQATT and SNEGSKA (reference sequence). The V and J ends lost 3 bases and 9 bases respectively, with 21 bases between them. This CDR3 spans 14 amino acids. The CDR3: CSARWDPVSWGQYF. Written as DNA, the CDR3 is TGCAGTGCTAGGTGGGACCCTGTTAGTTGGGGGCAGTACTTC.

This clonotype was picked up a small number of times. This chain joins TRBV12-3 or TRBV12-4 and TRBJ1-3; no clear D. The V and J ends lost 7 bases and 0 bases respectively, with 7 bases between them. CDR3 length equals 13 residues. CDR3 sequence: CASTNFSGNTIYF. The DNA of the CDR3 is TGTGCCAGCACCAACTTCTCTGGAAACACCATATATTTT.

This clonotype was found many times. CDR3 bases: TGTGCCAGCAGCTCTTACGGACCGGCCTCACCCCTCCACTTT. Translated: CASSSYGPASPLHF. The V gene is TRBV7-9, the J gene TRBJ1-6; D is unresolved. This CDR3 region has 14 residues. V was trimmed by 4 bases and J by 10 bases, leaving 14 bases between them. Germline CDR1 reads SEHNR; CDR2 reads FQNEAQ (reference sequence).

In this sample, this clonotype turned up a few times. This chain's CDR3 is CSATRQGGLWEQYF. DNA of the CDR3: TGCAGTGCTACCCGACAGGGGGGACTGTGGGAGCAGTACTTC. The chain links TRBV20-1 to TRBJ2-7, with 9 bases lining up with TRBD1. Germline trimming cut 4 bases from V and 7 bases from J; bases unmatched to any gene: 11. The length of the CDR3 is 14 residues. Germline assignment: CDR1 DFQATT and CDR2 SNEGSKA (reference sequence).

CDR3 nucleotides: TGTGCCAGCAGTGAAGCGTATAGTAATGGCTACACCTTC. It is translated as CASSEAYSNGYTF. This chain links TRBV6-5 with TRBJ1-2; D call uncertain. V shed 5 bases and J shed 6 bases, with 13 bases lying between them. This CDR3 has 13 amino acids. Germline CDR1 reads MNHEY; CDR2 reads SVGAGI.

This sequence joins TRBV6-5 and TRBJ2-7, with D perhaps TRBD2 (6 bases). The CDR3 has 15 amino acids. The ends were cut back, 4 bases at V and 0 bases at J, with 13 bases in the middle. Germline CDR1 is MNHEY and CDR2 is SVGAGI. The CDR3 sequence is CASSSAGTGSYEQYF. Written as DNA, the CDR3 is TGTGCCAGCAGTTCAGCCGGGACTGGCTCCTACGAGCAGTACTTC.

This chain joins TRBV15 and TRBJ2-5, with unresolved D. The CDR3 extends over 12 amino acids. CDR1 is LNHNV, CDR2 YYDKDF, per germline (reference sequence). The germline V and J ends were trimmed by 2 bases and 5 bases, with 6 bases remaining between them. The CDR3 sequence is CATSRQSETQYF. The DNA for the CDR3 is TGTGCCACCAGCAGACAATCGGAGACCCAGTACTTC.

The CDR3 region is CASQGLAGGETQYF. The CDR3 DNA follows: TGTGCCAGCCAAGGACTAGCGGGAGGAGAGACCCAGTACTTC. This sequence joins TRBV7-2 and TRBJ2-5; 14 positions match TRBD2. This CDR3 contains 14 residues. Trimming took 8 bases from V and 4 from J; bases not matched to a gene: 3. Per the germline V gene, CDR1 is SGHTA and CDR2 is FQGNSA.

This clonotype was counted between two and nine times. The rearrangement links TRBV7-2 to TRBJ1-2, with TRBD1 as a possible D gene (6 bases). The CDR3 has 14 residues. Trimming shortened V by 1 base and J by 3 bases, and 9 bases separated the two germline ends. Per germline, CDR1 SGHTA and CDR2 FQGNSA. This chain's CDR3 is CASSLGPGDYGYTF. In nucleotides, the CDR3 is TGTGCCAGCAGCTTAGGCCCAGGGGACTATGGCTACACCTTC.

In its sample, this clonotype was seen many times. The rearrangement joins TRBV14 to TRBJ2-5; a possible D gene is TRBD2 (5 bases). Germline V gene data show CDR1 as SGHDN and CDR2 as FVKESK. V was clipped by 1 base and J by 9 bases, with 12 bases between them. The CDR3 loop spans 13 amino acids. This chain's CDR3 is CASSQGAAEAQYF. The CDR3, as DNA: TGTGCCAGCAGCCAAGGGGCGGCGGAGGCCCAGTACTTC.

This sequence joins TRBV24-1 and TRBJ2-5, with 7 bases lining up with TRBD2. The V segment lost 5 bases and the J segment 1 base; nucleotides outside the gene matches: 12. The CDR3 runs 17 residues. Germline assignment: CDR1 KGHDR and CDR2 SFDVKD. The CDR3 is CATSAAGLVGLQETQYF. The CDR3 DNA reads TGTGCCACCAGTGCCGCTGGACTAGTGGGGCTCCAAGAGACCCAGTACTTC.

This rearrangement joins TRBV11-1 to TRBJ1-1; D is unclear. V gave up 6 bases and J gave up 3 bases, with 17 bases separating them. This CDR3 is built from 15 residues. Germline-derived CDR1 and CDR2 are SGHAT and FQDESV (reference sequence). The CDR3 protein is CASRDRTLRDTEAFF. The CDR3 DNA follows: TGTGCCAGCAGAGATCGCACGTTGCGCGACACTGAAGCTTTCTTT.

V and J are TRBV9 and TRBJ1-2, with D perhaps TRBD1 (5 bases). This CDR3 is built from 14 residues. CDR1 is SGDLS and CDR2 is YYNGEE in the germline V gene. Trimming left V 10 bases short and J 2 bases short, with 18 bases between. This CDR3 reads CAGTPLDMNYGYTF. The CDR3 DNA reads TGTGCCGGCACTCCTTTGGACATGAACTATGGCTACACCTTC.

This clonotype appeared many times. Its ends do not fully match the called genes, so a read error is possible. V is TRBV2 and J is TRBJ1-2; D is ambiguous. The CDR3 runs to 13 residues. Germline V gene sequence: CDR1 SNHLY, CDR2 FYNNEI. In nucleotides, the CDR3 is TGCGCCAGCAGTGAGACGGTTAACTATGGCTACACCTTC. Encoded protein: CASSETVNYGYTF.

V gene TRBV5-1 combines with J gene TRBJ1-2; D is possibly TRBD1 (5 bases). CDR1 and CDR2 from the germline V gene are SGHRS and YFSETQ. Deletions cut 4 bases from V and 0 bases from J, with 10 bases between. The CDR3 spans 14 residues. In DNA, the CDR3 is TGCGCCAGCAGCAGGGACGGAACTAACTATGGCTACACCTTC. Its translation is CASSRDGTNYGYTF. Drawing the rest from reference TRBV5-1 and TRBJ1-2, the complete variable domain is KAGVTQTPRYLIKTRGQQVTLSCSPISGHRSVSWYQQTPGQGLQFLFEYFSETQRNKGNFPGRFSGRQFSNSRSEMNVSTLELGDSALYLCASSRDGTNYGYTFGSGTRLTVV.

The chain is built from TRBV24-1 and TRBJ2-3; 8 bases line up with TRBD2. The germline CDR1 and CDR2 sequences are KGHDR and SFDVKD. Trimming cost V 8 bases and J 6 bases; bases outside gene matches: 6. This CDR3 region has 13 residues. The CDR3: CATKPSGSDTQYF. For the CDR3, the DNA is TGTGCCACCAAGCCTAGCGGGTCCGATACGCAGTATTTT.

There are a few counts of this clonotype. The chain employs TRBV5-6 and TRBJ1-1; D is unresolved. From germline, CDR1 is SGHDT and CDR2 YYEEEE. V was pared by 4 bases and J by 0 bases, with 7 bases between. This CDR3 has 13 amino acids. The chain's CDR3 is CASSGKLNTEAFF. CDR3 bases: TGTGCCAGCAGCGGGAAGTTGAACACTGAAGCTTTCTTT. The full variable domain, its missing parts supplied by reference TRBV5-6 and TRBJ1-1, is DAGVTQSPTHLIKTRGQQVTLRCSPKSGHDTVSWYQQALGQGPQFIFQYYEEEERQRGNFPDRFSGHQFPNYSSELNVNALLLGDSALYLCASSGKLNTEAFFGQGTRLTVV.

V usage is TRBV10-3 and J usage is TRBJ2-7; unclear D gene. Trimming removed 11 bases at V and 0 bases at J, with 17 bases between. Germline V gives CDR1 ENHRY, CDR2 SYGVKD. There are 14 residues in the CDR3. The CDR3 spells CAWSPGPYSYEQYF. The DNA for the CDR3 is TGTGCCTGGAGTCCTGGGCCCTACTCCTACGAGCAGTACTTC.

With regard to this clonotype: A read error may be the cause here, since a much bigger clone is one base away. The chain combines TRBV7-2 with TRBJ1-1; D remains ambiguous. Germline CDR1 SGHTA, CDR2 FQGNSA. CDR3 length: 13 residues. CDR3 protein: CAGSSRAHPEAFF. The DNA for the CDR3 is TGTGCCGGCAGCTCAAGGGCCCATCCAGAAGCTTTCTTT.